This TCR beta chain derives from a study of early T cells in non-severe SARS-CoV-2 infection (dated by TCRdb to about 2021). Context from the whole study: Because TCR sequencing relied on bulk RNA taken from unsorted whole blood, pairing of alpha and beta chains was not possible. Overall study outcomes, separate from this receptor: VDJdb matching was skewed toward anti-spike CD8 responses and likely underestimated virus-specific expansions, missing private and CD4 specificities.

Library creation used 5' RACE. TCRdb names NextSeq 500 as the instrument used. The TCR library protocol attached unique molecular identifiers to individual cDNA molecules to correct for sequencing error and PCR bias. Sequencing covered both TCR alpha and beta chains, and within each sample the abundances of alpha and beta sequences were tightly co-correlated. Concerning the study's data processing: Decombinator V4 was used to annotate the V gene, J gene and CDR3 of the TCR sequences. Expanded TCRs were defined as changing significantly between any two time points under a Poisson model with p below 0.0001. TCR abundances were normalised to the total number of TCRs sequenced per sample and expressed as counts per million. A search of VDJdb, accessed on 1 November 2021, was run for TCRs annotated to CMV, EBV and SARS-CoV-2, with TCRs annotated for multiple antigens excluded. TCRdb handled the public reads itself, with Q25 trimming in fastp and clone calling in MiXCR, and kept productive beta chains. Identical CDR3 proteins give one entry, which carries the most common genes and DNA. TCRdb's processing, not the authors' own work, is the source of the V and J calls. The sample table contains around 67,000 distinct CDR3 sequences; only one count was recorded for over 10% of them. Clones ranked in the top ten supply roughly 5.7% of the sample.

Set within a cohort of healthcare workers in London, UK, this nested case-control study involved weekly PCR testing of nasopharyngeal swabs along with blood sampling. Between 23 and 31 March 2020, the week of the UK lockdown, healthcare workers were enrolled and then followed up weekly for as long as 16 weeks. Comments on this clonotype: What antigen it recognizes has not been identified. No base quality values were provided; no much bigger clone lies one nucleotide off.

The material was whole blood, obtained at baseline. This TCR was sampled from an adult who was a healthcare worker with PCR-confirmed SARS-CoV-2 infection or an uninfected control (not recorded which).

The sequenced DNA: TGTGCCAGCAGCCATACCGACGGCAAAAACATTCAGTACTTC. Its product reads: CASSHTDGKNIQYF. In this chain, TRBV3-1 is recombined with TRBJ2-4; no D gene is confidently identified. CDR1 and CDR2 were assigned from the germline V gene (reference sequence) as LGHDT and YNNKEL. The CDR3 holds 14 amino acids from the cysteine to the phenylalanine. The read is trimmed to its CDR3 DNA, 42 bases read in frame from base 1. V sheds 3 bases and J sheds 3 bases, leaving 9 bases between their ends.